The 31 T cell receptor beta chains presented below share a single source sample, sequenced in a study of graft-versus-host responses after intestinal transplantation. Here immunoSEQ multiplex PCR was the method, and the copy in TCRdb shows in-frame clones only, minus some. The profile shows 11,000 or so clones, just over 90% of them singletons. The time point was: postoperative day 105 after intestinal transplantation (dayNNNN = postoperative day). The sequenced sample was PBMCs, obtained 105 days after intestinal transplantation. The receptor set was obtained from a human patient who received an intestinal transplant, so some T cells may come from the graft donor.

This rearrangement joins TRBV2 to TRBJ2-7; D gene ambiguous. Germline V gene lookup returns CDR1 SNHLY and CDR2 FYNNEI. V lost 1 base and J 3 bases, leaving 13 bases between the germline ends. The CDR3 sequence is 15 residues long. The CDR3 spells CASSEVVDGYYEQYF. The CDR3, as DNA: TGTGCCAGCAGTGAAGTCGTCGACGGCTACTACGAGCAGTACTTC.

V and J are TRBV6-6 and TRBJ1-5; 9 bases align to TRBD1. V was pared by 6 bases and J by 4 bases, with 4 bases of the junction left unmatched. The CDR3 covers 14 residues. Germline CDR1 MNHNY, CDR2 SVGAGI (reference sequence). CDR3 loop: CASSPGTGNQPQHF. CDR3 coding DNA: TGTGCCAGCAGCCCCGGGACAGGGAATCAGCCCCAGCATTTT.

The chain links TRBV9 to TRBJ1-4; D not certain. Germline assignment: CDR1 SGDLS and CDR2 YYNGEE. Trimming removed 3 bases at V and 0 bases at J, with 6 bases between. The CDR3 has 14 amino acids. In DNA form, the CDR3 reads TGTGCCAGCAGCGGCGGAACAACTAATGAAAAACTGTTTTTT. It yields the protein CASSGGTTNEKLFF.

This clone was observed a handful of times. The rearrangement uses TRBV5-4 and TRBJ2-7; maybe TRBD1 (5 bases). CDR3 length equals 14 residues. Trimming took 0 bases from V and 2 from J, leaving 9 bases between them. CDR1 is SGHNT and CDR2 is YYREEE in the germline V gene (reference sequence). CDR3 nucleotide sequence: TGTGCCAGCAGCTTGGGGGGCCGCCCCTACGAGCAGTACTTC. Encoded protein: CASSLGGRPYEQYF.

The rearrangement joins TRBV4-1 to TRBJ1-5; 8 bases agree with TRBD1. J was trimmed by 0 bases and V by 0 bases; bases with no gene match: 16. Germline CDR1 is MGHRA and CDR2 is YSYEKL. This CDR3 spans 21 amino acids. Here the CDR3 DNA reads TGCGCCAGCAGCCAAGATCCCCGGGGGTTGACAGGGGCTTATAGCAATCAGCCCCAGCATTTT. It encodes CASSQDPRGLTGAYSNQPQHF.

J is TRBJ1-4 and V is TRBV6-5, with a weak D call TRBD1 (5 bases). V was cut by 3 bases and J by 8 bases, with 10 bases left in between. This CDR3 contains 13 residues. Germline CDR1 and CDR2: MNHEY and SVGAGI. In DNA, the CDR3 is TGTGCCAGCAGTTATGGACAAAGGGAAAAACTGTTTTTT. This sequence encodes CASSYGQREKLFF.

The CDR3 coding sequence is TGTGCCAGCTCACCCGACAGGGGGCTAGAAGGCTACACCTTC. It is translated as CASSPDRGLEGYTF. The rearrangement uses TRBV18 and TRBJ1-2, with 10 nucleotides matching TRBD1. The trim removed 3 bases at V and 8 bases at J, leaving 6 bases unmatched. CDR3 length: 14 amino acids. Germline-derived CDR1 and CDR2 are KGHSH and LQKENI.

The rearrangement links TRBV25-1 to TRBJ1-1, with D uncertain. The ends were cut back, 5 bases at V and 4 bases at J, with 5 bases in the middle. The CDR3 is 11 residues long. The V gene's germline CDR1 is MGHDK and CDR2 SYGVNS. The CDR3 is CASSFSTEAFF. Written as DNA, the CDR3 is TGTGCCAGCAGTTTCTCCACTGAAGCTTTCTTT.

The chain recombines TRBV6-5 with TRBJ2-1; TRBD2 matches 10 bases. Unmatched junction bases numbered 6, after V lost 6 bases and J lost 4 bases. Per the germline V gene, CDR1 is MNHEY and CDR2 is SVGAGI. The CDR3 consists of 15 residues. The CDR3, as DNA: TGTGCCAGCAGAATGCTTAGCGGGGGGTACAATGAGCAGTTCTTC. This encodes CASRMLSGGYNEQFF.

The V call is TRBV25-1, the J call TRBJ1-4; 7 positions agree with TRBD1. In germline, CDR1 is MGHDK, CDR2 SYGVNS. J gave up 3 bases and V 3 bases, and 4 bases lay outside the gene matches. This CDR3 region has 15 residues. The chain's CDR3 is CASSEPGTANEKLFF. The CDR3 nucleotides are TGTGCCAGCAGTGAGCCCGGGACAGCTAATGAAAAACTGTTTTTT.

V usage is TRBV6-1 and J usage is TRBJ1-3; perhaps TRBD1 as D (6 bases). This CDR3 comprises 15 residues. The V gene lost 7 bases and the J gene lost 0 bases, with 13 bases spanning the gap. Germline V CDR1 and CDR2: MNHNS, SASEGT. DNA for the CDR3: TGTGCCAGCACCGGGGGCCCGGTCTCTGGAAACACCATATATTTT. Translation: CASTGGPVSGNTIYF.

V and J are TRBV4-1 and TRBJ2-1, with D tentatively TRBD2 (5 bases). Trimming removed 8 bases from V and 9 bases from J, with 20 bases in between. Germline V gene sequence: CDR1 MGHRA, CDR2 YSYEKL. There are 14 residues in the CDR3. The CDR3 here is CASGDIRRPGEQFF. The CDR3 DNA reads TGCGCCAGCGGGGATATAAGGAGGCCGGGTGAGCAGTTCTTC.

The rearrangement links TRBV28 to TRBJ2-1; D unclear. The CDR3 is made up of 14 amino acids. V dropped 6 bases and J dropped 0 bases, with 9 bases sitting between them. Germline loops: CDR1 MDHEN, CDR2 SYDVKM. The CDR3 sequence is CASSPPGSYNEQFF. CDR3 coding DNA: TGTGCCAGCAGCCCCCCGGGCTCCTACAATGAGCAGTTCTTC.

The rearrangement links TRBV28 to TRBJ1-1; 8 bases are a match to TRBD1. The germline gives CDR1 MDHEN, CDR2 SYDVKM. There are 16 residues in the CDR3. The trim removed 6 bases at V and 4 bases at J, leaving 13 bases unmatched. The CDR3: CASRLRGLGIPTEAFF. CDR3 DNA: TGTGCCAGCAGACTCAGGGGGCTGGGTATCCCCACTGAAGCTTTCTTT.

The chain combines TRBV14 with TRBJ2-7, with 11 bases that match TRBD2. Trimming cost V 1 base and J 0 bases; bases outside gene matches: 2. The CDR3 has 16 amino acids. The germline CDR1 and CDR2 sequences are SGHDN and FVKESK. The CDR3: CASSQGLAGSSYEQYF. In DNA, the CDR3 is TGTGCCAGCAGCCAAGGACTAGCGGGAAGCTCCTACGAGCAGTACTTC. Filled out from reference TRBV14 and TRBJ2-7, the complete variable domain reads EAGVTQFPSHSVIEKGQTVTLRCDPISGHDNLYWYRRVMGKEIKFLLHFVKESKQDESGMPNNRFLAERTGGTYSTLKVQPAELEDSGVYFCASSQGLAGSSYEQYFGPGTRLTVT.

In this sample, this clone turned up once. V and J are TRBV6-5 and TRBJ1-1; D unclear. Trimming removed 2 bases from V and 4 bases from J, with 8 bases in between. The CDR3 contains 13 residues. Germline CDR1 reads MNHEY; CDR2 reads SVGAGI. The CDR3 coding sequence is TGTGCCAGCAGTTACGAGAGAAGCACTGAAGCTTTCTTT. This sequence encodes CASSYERSTEAFF.

V usage is TRBV29-1 and J usage is TRBJ2-3, with unresolved D. Germline V gene sequence: CDR1 SQVTM, CDR2 ANQGSEA. Trimming removed 4 bases at V and 2 bases at J, with 10 bases between. The CDR3 has 13 amino acids. CDR3 sequence: CSVVSRYTDTQYF. The CDR3 DNA follows: TGCAGCGTTGTGAGCAGATACACAGATACGCAGTATTTT.

This chain connects TRBV18 to TRBJ2-7, with D unclear. V lost 2 bases and J 4 bases, leaving 9 bases between the germline ends. This CDR3 spans 13 amino acids. Per the germline V gene, CDR1 is KGHSH and CDR2 is LQKENI. CDR3 nucleotides: TGTGCCAGCTCACCAGATTTGGGATACGAGCAGTACTTC. It specifies CASSPDLGYEQYF.

This clone is termed large. V gene TRBV6-4 combines with J gene TRBJ2-3, with D possibly being TRBD1 or TRBD2 (6 bases each). Trimming removed 3 bases from V and 3 bases from J, with 10 bases in between. CDR1 MRHNA and CDR2 SNTAGT come from the germline V gene. The CDR3 runs 14 residues. This CDR3 is CASSERGETDTQYF. In DNA form, the CDR3 reads TGTGCCAGCAGTGAGAGGGGGGAGACAGATACGCAGTATTTT.

The J gene is TRBJ2-2, the V gene TRBV7-2, with 8 bases fitting TRBD2. This CDR3 is built from 17 residues. Germline CDR1 SGHTA, CDR2 FQGNSA. The ends lost 8 bases at V and 5 bases at J; junction bases unmatched: 16. CDR3 sequence (DNA): TGTGCCAGCGGACTTCGCGGCGGGGGGCGAGGGACCGGGGAGCTGTTTTTT. This encodes CASGLRGGGRGTGELFF.

V is TRBV19 and J is TRBJ2-1; 11 bases map to TRBD2. The CDR3 consists of 15 residues. CDR1 and CDR2 (germline): LNHDA, SQIVND (reference sequence). V dropped 6 bases and J dropped 3; count of bases not matched to a gene: 4. CDR3 bases: TGTGCCAGTAGCGCTCTAGCGGGGGGCTACAATGAGCAGTTCTTC. Protein: CASSALAGGYNEQFF.

This chain uses TRBV11-1 with TRBJ2-1, with TRBD2 matching 9 bases. CDR1 is SGHAT, CDR2 FQDESV, per germline (reference sequence). The CDR3 covers 15 residues. V was pared by 0 bases and J by 7 bases, with 4 bases of the junction left unmatched. CDR3 in amino acids: CASSLAGLALNEQFF. The CDR3 region has the DNA TGTGCCAGCAGCTTAGCAGGACTAGCGCTGAATGAGCAGTTCTTC.

V usage is TRBV21-1 and J usage is TRBJ1-6. TRBV21-1 constitutes a pseudogene. This CDR3 contains 15 residues. CDR3 sequence reads: CASSLGESYNSPLHF. The CDR3 DNA sequence: TGTGCCAGCAGTCTCGGTGAGTCCTATAATTCACCCCTCCACTTT.

CDR3: CASSAEGWGPSYEQYF. DNA of the CDR3: TGTGCCAGCAGCGCCGAAGGATGGGGGCCAAGCTACGAGCAGTACTTC. The V gene is TRBV9, the J gene TRBJ2-7, with D possibly being TRBD1 (6 bases). Germline V gene sequence: CDR1 SGDLS, CDR2 YYNGEE. The CDR3 sequence is 16 residues long. Between the trimmed V and J ends, which lost 3 bases and 3 bases, there was a span of 19 bases.

As DNA, the CDR3 is TGTGCCAGCAGCCCTCGCCCCACGGGACTAGGACGTTACGAGCAGTACTTC. Its protein product is CASSPRPTGLGRYEQYF. This sequence joins TRBV9 and TRBJ2-7, with 8 positions matching TRBD2. This CDR3 spans 17 amino acids. Germline-derived CDR1 and CDR2 are SGDLS and YYNGEE. The V gene end was trimmed by 4 bases and the J gene end by 4 bases; junction bases not matched to a gene: 16.

The CDR3 loop is CASSISQGVKWDTLHF. CDR3 bases: TGTGCCAGCAGTATTTCCCAGGGGGTAAAATGGGACACCCTCCACTTT. The rearrangement uses TRBV6-6 and TRBJ1-6; 7 positions match TRBD1. V lost 5 bases, J lost 14 bases, and 18 bases stayed unmatched. This CDR3 comprises 16 residues. Germline V gene lookup returns CDR1 MNHNY and CDR2 SVGAGI (reference sequence).

The DNA for the CDR3 is TGCGCCAGCGTAGCGGGAAACTCCTACAATGAGCAGTTCTTC. It encodes CASVAGNSYNEQFF. The chain combines TRBV10-2 with TRBJ2-1; 8 bases map to TRBD2. Trimming removed 8 bases from V and 0 bases from J; junction bases left unmatched: 3. CDR3 length equals 14 residues. From germline, CDR1 is WSHSY and CDR2 SAAADI.

V gene TRBV4-1 combines with J gene TRBJ2-5; 8 positions agree with TRBD1. With V trimmed by 5 bases and J by 5 bases, 10 bases remained unmatched. This CDR3 spans 15 amino acids. Germline V CDR1 and CDR2: MGHRA, YSYEKL. The CDR3 here is CASSTDQGAGETQYF. The CDR3 bases are TGCGCCAGCAGCACAGACCAGGGGGCGGGGGAGACCCAGTACTTC.

The V call is TRBV28, the J call TRBJ2-7; possibly TRBD1 or TRBD2 for D (5 bases each). The CDR3 consists of 13 residues. Germline V gene lookup returns CDR1 MDHEN and CDR2 SYDVKM. V was shortened by 8 bases and J by 0 bases, with 11 bases between the two germline ends. Written as DNA, the CDR3 is TGTGCCAGCCGGGGACGTACCTCCTACGAGCAGTACTTC. Its protein is CASRGRTSYEQYF.

V usage is TRBV6-5 and J usage is TRBJ2-7; 11 nucleotides agree with TRBD1. In germline, CDR1 is MNHEY, CDR2 SVGAGI. J lost 4 bases, V lost 1 base, and 3 bases had no gene match. This CDR3 comprises 15 residues. The CDR3 nucleotides are TGTGCCAGCAGTTACTACGGGACAGGGGGATACGAGCAGTACTTC. Translating gives CASSYYGTGGYEQYF.

The rearrangement joins TRBV4-1 to TRBJ1-3; maybe TRBD1 (5 bases). CDR1 MGHRA and CDR2 YSYEKL come from the germline V gene. The CDR3 runs to 15 residues. Between the trimmed V and J ends, which lost 2 bases and 0 bases, there was a span of 8 bases. The CDR3 spells CASSQQGFSGNTIYF. In nucleotides, the CDR3 is TGCGCCAGCAGCCAACAGGGCTTCTCTGGAAACACCATATATTTT.